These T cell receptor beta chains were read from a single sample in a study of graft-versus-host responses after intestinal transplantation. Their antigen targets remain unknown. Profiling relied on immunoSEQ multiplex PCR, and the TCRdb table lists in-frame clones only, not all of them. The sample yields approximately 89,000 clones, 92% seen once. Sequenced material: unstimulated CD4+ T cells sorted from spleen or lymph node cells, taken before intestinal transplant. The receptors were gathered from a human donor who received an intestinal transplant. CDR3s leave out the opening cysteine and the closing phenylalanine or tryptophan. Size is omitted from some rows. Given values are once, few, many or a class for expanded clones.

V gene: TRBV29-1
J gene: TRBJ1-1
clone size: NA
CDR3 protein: SVQGRMNTEAF

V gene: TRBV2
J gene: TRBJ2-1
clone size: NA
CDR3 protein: ASSEDSTYNEQF

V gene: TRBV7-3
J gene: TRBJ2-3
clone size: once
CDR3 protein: ASSLTRYTDTQY

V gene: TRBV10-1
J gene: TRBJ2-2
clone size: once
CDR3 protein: ASSWTSGDTGELF

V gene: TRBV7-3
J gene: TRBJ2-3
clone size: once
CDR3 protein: ASSPGGRDTQY

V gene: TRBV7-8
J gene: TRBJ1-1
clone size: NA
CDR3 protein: ASSPTGTGSEAF

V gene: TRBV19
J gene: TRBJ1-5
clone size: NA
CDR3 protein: ASSARTGWSNQPQH

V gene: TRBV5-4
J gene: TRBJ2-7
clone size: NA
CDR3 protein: ASTGGPGGYEQY

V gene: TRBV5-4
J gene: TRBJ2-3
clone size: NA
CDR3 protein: ASRRGVTSGSTDTQY

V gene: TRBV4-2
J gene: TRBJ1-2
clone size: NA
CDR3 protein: ASSQERGGDYGYT

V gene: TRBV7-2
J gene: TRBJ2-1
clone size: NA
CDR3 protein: ASSLAQRGPYNEQF

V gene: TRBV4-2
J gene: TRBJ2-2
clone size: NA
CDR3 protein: ASSQDNRVVTGELF